The TCR beta chain under discussion was sequenced for a study of Graves' ophthalmopathy and Graves' hyperthyroidism. On the study more broadly: Over 18 months of follow-up, stable hyperthyroidism required that no ophthalmopathy appear.

Amplifying from RNA transcripts, the study obtained TCR beta CDR3 regions. Scientists carried out first-round RT-PCR using HTBI primers and then a second-round multiplex PCR. MiXCR, applied by TCRdb to the multiplex PCR reads, yields one record per CDR3 protein. The sample lists a few hundred thousand distinct CDR3 sequences, approximately 37% occurring once. Findings and caveats of the study: The model achieved roughly 66% sensitivity and over 72% specificity for ophthalmopathy progression.

V lost 0 bases, J lost 1 base, and 10 bases lay in between. The germline gives CDR1 SGHAT, CDR2 FQNNGV. The CDR3 totals 15 residues. This clonotype was detected ten times or more. Its antigen is unidentified. The chain links TRBV11-2 to TRBJ2-7, with TRBD1 as a possible D gene (5 bases). The sample taken for sequencing was peripheral blood or thyroid tissue (not recorded which). The origin of this receptor is an adult man with Graves' hyperthyroidism. CDR3 nucleotides: TGTGCCAGCAGCTTAGACAGGGTAGGATCCTACGAGCAGTACTTC. This translates into CASSLDRVGSYEQYF.